The T cell receptor (beta chain) described here comes from a study of cytomegalovirus exposure and HLA in healthy donors (dated by TCRdb to 2017 to 2019). For the wider study: An earlier analysis of several hundred of the donors reported more than 250 Gb of sequence data and 117 million unique TCR beta sequences from 150 million to 200 million T cells. An early release covering roughly 640 HLA-typed donors comprised about 300 gigabases of sequencing data and tens of millions of unique TCR sequences. The genetic ancestry cluster associated with self-reported Caucasian donors included around 76% of the 350 to 500 genotyped donors. The study was designed to test whether signatures of past pathogen exposure could be identified by cataloging public T cell receptors. The T cell repertoires of 666 subjects were profiled by immunosequencing and related to cytomegalovirus serostatus. Along with the roughly 670-subject first cohort, a separate validation cohort of 120 different subjects was used. High-throughput TCR immunosequencing, statistical association of individual TCRs with disease status, and machine learning were combined to predict cytomegalovirus infection status. A later analysis re-examined previously published TCR beta repertoires from roughly 720 donors and added high-resolution HLA genotyping to investigate patterns of TCR occurrence. Rather than using new phenotypic data, the later analysis identified candidate immune exposures from TCR beta sequences and from how often those sequences occurred across donors. An earlier analysis of some 600 of the donors applied high-throughput TCR beta sequencing to assess whether each TCR beta V gene segment acted as functional or pseudogenic. Donor age, sex, ethnicity and CMV serostatus were collected together with the repertoire data. A later genetic analysis used genome-wide SNP genotypes for about 60% of the 666 donors, treating that subset as a discovery cohort. All discovery cohort repertoires had been generated on a single sequencing platform. HLA typing included class I and class II loci at four-digit resolution. Typing coverage varied by locus: roughly 629-630 donors for A, B, C, DRB1 and DQB1; approximately 520 for DQA1; about 570 for DPA1; 450 to 480 for DPB1. About five DR-DQ haplotypes were treated as single units for association and clustering because of strong linkage in the cohort. On average, about 200,000 unique TCR beta nucleotide sequences were sequenced per donor among more than 350 genotyped donors of the cohort, with roughly 18% of those sequences being non-productive.

To note about this clone: The antigen this receptor binds is unknown. One base away there is no much larger clone; base qualities are not given.

Library method: the immunoSEQ multiplex PCR assay. For the multiplex PCR, a mixture combining 60 forward primers for TCR Vbeta segments and 13 reverse primers for TCR Jbeta segments was used. The CDR3 region of rearranged TCR beta genes was amplified from genomic DNA with a multiplex PCR assay. Amplified TCR beta libraries were sequenced as 87-base-pair reads on the Illumina HiSeq System. On the authors' methods: A later analysis tallied 75 million to 85 million unique TCR beta chains across the 660 or so repertoires, and about 12 million of those chains were shared by two or more donors. A nearest-neighbor algorithm error-corrected the raw reads and collapsed the reads into unique sequences, merging closely related sequences to remove PCR and sequencing errors. Alignment of CDR3 sequences to IMGT reference sequences was used to assign V, D and J gene segments. For a sequence to be retained, at least a six-nucleotide match to both a V gene segment and a J gene segment was required. A rearrangement was called productive if the CDR3 had no stop codons and remained in frame with V and J, and every other rearrangement was called non-productive. CDR3 was defined by IMGT convention, running from the second conserved V-encoded cysteine to the conserved J-encoded phenylalanine. Sequences without an unambiguous match to a single V gene segment were excluded from the earlier analysis of over 500 of the donors. In an earlier analysis of several hundred of the donors, V segments were called functional above 56.7% productive rearrangements and were called segregating when the between-donor standard deviation exceeded 5%. A statistical classification framework was developed to diagnose cytomegalovirus status using the catalog of TCR beta chain sequences. V and J gene assignment, in a later analysis, came from comparing TCR nucleotide sequences with IMGT/GENE-DB human TR gene sequences. Using the TCRdist pipeline, a later analysis assigned CDR3 sequences along with most-parsimonious VDJ recombination scenarios. In a later analysis, every TCR beta chain was defined by the combination of its CDR3 amino acid sequence and its V-gene family, and reads without a unique V-gene family were dropped. To address suspected cross-contamination and a sequencing artifact, a later analysis removed roughly 640 highly shared, low-generation-probability nucleotide sequences. In a later analysis, a clonal expansion index was calculated for each public chain from normalized within-repertoire ranks of inferred template counts. Generation probabilities in a later analysis came from a VDJ recombination model fitted to out-of-frame rearrangements, and those results were checked against IGoR. In a later analysis, hypergeometric tests were used to score TCR-TCR, TCR-HLA and TCR-CMV co-occurrence, with a repertoire-size bias correction applied to TCR pairs. A later analysis estimated false discovery rates by permuting HLA or CMV assignments 20 times. In a later analysis, co-occurring TCRs were grouped using DBSCAN, and TCRdist sequence similarity was added for clustering within HLA-allele-positive subsets. For co-occurrence clustering, repertoires with fewer than 30,000 or more than 120,000 public chains were excluded, along with five repertoires with anomalous nucleotide sharing. Here the immuneACCESS table is served through TCRdb, limited to in-frame sequences with V and J called. Missing clones are a known gap in these copies; in checked studies unresolved V genes cover under half, and the rest lacks a known reason. V and J calls and clone size follow that table, whereas D and trimming were derived from the DNA. The sample yields roughly 100,000 clones; about 66% were counted once. Jointly, the top ten make up approximately 5.8% of the sample.

CDR1 SGHVS and CDR2 FQNEAQ are derived from the germline V gene. V loses 5 bases, J loses 3 bases, and the germline ends lie 14 bases apart. From the cysteine up to the phenylalanine, the CDR3 has a length of 14 residues. Of all the DNA, just the CDR3 is kept, 42 bases in frame from base 1. The cohort was made up of about 610 healthy bone marrow donors. Cohort members were all nominally healthy when sampled, although unrecorded immune exposures were likely present. The donor was CMV seropositive and belonged to the group of about 290 seropositive cohort members. A peripheral blood sample was collected from each donor, and TCR beta sequencing was performed on peripheral blood mononuclear cells. The Qiagen DNeasy Blood Extraction Kit was used to extract genomic DNA from the blood cell samples. What the study reported, not specific to this receptor: The cohort was sequenced for TCR beta chains only, and without alpha or paired-chain data the features that could be detected were limited. Most CMV-associated TCR beta chains appeared to be HLA-restricted in a later analysis, and the HLA associations seemed to be driven largely by CMV exposure. According to the authors, the approach could potentially be generalized to other disease states and immunological phenotypes. The earlier analysis of a few hundred of the donors excluded about 16 rarely observed V segments, including chromosome 9 orphons, because counts were too low. In a later analysis, TCR association rates were found to vary across HLA loci, with the most associated TCRs seen for DRB1 alleles and the fewest for HLA-C alleles. A later analysis found that HLA-associated TCR beta chains were more clonally expanded and had lower generation probabilities than equally common non-associated chains. In an earlier analysis of 587 of the donors, most TCR beta V segments appeared in productive rearrangements about 87% or about 30% of the time, broadly matching IMGT annotations. The only immune exposure information available for the cohort was CMV serostatus. The study listed approximately 160 TCR beta chains as associated with cytomegalovirus. While some public TCRs were present in many individuals, most TCR sequences turned up only very rarely across donors. Sequencing depth was assumed to be roughly uniform across donors in the presence/absence analyses, though that assumption may not hold. Cytomegalovirus status was reported to be diagnosed by the classifier with high specificity and sensitivity in both the original and validation cohorts. A later genetic analysis reported fewer N-insertions in productive TCRs among donors in an Asian-associated ancestry cluster than the approximately 670-donor mean. A later genetic analysis associated a missense DCLRE1C variant with V-gene and J-gene trimming of TCR beta chains, and an independent cohort replicated the association. A later analysis reported that several top co-occurrence clusters appeared linked to parvovirus B19, influenza, CMV and Epstein-Barr virus. Some IMGT-functional V segments, including TRBV6-2 and TRBV6-3, could not be distinguished by the 87-base-pair reads and were therefore excluded. A further reported finding was that TCR beta sequences accurately predicted the HLA-A and HLA-B alleles for most subjects in the first cohort. Because some donors lacked HLA typing at each locus, the association tests relied only on the typed subset. A later analysis associated 16,951 TCR beta sequences with specific HLA alleles at a false discovery rate of 0.05. Linkage disequilibrium might explain the correlated functional status among segregating V segments, but an unknown experimental factor could not be ruled out. Assigning TCR associations to individual alleles was difficult when HLA alleles, especially DR and DQ, strongly co-occurred. A few of the identified cytomegalovirus-associated TCR beta chains were confirmed in vitro to be specific for cytomegalovirus antigens. A cluster of highly shared sequence variants was judged likely to represent a technical artifact of the sequencing pipeline.

This receptor chain uses TRBV7-8 and TRBJ2-7; the best D guess is TRBD2, with 5 bases matching. Sequenced input: PBMCs. The receptor comes from a boy aged 5 to 17 in good health and CMV-seropositive. The nucleotide sequence is TGTGCCAGCAGCCATGTCCGGGGTCACTACGAGCAGTACTTC. This sequence encodes CASSHVRGHYEQYF.